The TCR beta chain under discussion was sequenced for a study of cytomegalovirus exposure and HLA in healthy donors. Study-wide context: Assignment to the Caucasian-associated ancestry cluster applied to more than 75% of the approximately 400 genotyped donors. Study-level findings and limits: Links to common viral pathogens appeared, in a later analysis, for several of the most significant clusters.

Healthy bone marrow donors made up the cohort. As concerns this clone: Antigen specificity is unknown.

The length of the CDR3 is 15 residues. Germline values: CDR1 SGHTA, CDR2 FQGTGA. The junction had 3 bases not matched to a gene; V was cut back by 4 bases and J by 3 bases. Use of 60 Vbeta and 13 Jbeta primers characterized the PCR. Repertoires were generated with immunoSEQ multiplex PCR, while TCRdb's copy carries only in-frame clones and drops some. This sample has approximately 110,000 clones, with 74% found just once. The rearrangement links TRBV7-3 to TRBJ2-3; 11 bases match TRBD2. The TCR was taken from a man in his forties or fifties in good health and CMV-seropositive. The specimen sequenced was PBMCs. DNA for the CDR3: TGTGCCAGCAGCTCATTAGCGGGGGGGACAGATACGCAGTATTTT. It encodes CASSSLAGGTDTQYF.